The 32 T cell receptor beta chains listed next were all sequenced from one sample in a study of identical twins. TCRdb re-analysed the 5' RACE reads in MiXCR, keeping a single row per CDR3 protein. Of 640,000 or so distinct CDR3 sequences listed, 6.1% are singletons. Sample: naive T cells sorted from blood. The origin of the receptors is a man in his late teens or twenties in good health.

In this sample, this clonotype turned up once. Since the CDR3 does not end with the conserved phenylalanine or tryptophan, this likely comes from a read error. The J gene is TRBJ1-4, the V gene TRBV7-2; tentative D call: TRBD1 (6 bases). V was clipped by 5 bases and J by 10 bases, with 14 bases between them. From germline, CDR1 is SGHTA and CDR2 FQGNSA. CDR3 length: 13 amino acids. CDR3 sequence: CASSLQTGVKLFL. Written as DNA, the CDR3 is TGTGCCAGCAGCCTCCAGACAGGAGTAAAACTGTTTCTT.

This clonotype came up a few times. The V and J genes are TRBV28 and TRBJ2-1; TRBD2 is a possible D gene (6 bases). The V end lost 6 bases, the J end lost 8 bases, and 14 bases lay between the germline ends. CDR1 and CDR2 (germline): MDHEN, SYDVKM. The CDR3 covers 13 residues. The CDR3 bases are TGTGCCAGCAGCTCCGGACTAATCTATGAGCAGTTCTTC. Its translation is CASSSGLIYEQFF.

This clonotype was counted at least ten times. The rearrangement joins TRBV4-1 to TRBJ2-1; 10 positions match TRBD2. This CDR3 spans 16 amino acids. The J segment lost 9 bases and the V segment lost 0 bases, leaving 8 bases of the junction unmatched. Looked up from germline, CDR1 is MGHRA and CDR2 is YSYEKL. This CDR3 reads CASSQEAGGPVGEQFF. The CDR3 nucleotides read TGCGCCAGCAGCCAAGAAGCGGGAGGGCCGGTGGGTGAGCAGTTCTTC.

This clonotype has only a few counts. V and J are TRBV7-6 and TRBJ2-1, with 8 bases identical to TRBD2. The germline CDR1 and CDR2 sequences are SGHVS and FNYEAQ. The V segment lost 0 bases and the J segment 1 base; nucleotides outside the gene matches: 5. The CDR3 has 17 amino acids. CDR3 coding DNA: TGTGCCAGCAGCTTAGCGTCCGGGACTAGGTCCTACAATGAGCAGTTCTTC. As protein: CASSLASGTRSYNEQFF.

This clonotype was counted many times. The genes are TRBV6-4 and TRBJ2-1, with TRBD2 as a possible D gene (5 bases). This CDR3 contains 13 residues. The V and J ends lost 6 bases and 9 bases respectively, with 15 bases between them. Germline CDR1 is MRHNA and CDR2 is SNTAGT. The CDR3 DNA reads TGTGCCAGCAGAACAGAGGGTTCTAGTGAGCAGTTCTTC. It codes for CASRTEGSSEQFF.

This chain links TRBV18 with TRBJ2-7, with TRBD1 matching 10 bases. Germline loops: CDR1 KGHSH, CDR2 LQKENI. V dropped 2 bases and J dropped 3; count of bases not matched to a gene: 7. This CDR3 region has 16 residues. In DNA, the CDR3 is TGTGCCAGCTCACCATTTGTAGGACAGGGGGTCTACGAGCAGTACTTC. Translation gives CASSPFVGQGVYEQYF.

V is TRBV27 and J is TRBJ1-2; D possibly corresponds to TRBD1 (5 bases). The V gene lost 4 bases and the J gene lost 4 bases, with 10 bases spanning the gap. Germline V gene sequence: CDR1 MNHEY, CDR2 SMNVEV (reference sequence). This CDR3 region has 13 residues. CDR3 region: CASSWGGSYGYTF. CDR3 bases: TGTGCCAGCAGTTGGGGGGGGAGCTATGGCTACACCTTC.

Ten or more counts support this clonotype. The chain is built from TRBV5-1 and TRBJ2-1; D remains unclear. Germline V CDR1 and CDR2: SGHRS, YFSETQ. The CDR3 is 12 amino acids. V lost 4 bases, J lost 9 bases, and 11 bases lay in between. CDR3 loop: CASSPPASEQFF. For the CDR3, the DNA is TGCGCCAGCAGCCCCCCTGCTTCTGAGCAGTTCTTC. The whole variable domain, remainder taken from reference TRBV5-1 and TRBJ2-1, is KAGVTQTPRYLIKTRGQQVTLSCSPISGHRSVSWYQQTPGQGLQFLFEYFSETQRNKGNFPGRFSGRQFSNSRSEMNVSTLELGDSALYLCASSPPASEQFFGPGTRLTVL.

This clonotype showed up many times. The CDR3 loop reads CASSLSSGSTANEQFF. The DNA for the CDR3 is TGTGCCAGCAGTTTATCGTCAGGGAGTACGGCCAATGAGCAGTTCTTC. The chain is built from TRBV27 and TRBJ2-1; tentatively, D is TRBD1 or TRBD2 (5 bases each). This CDR3 comprises 16 residues. Between the trimmed V and J ends, which lost 0 bases and 6 bases, there was a span of 15 bases. Germline V gene lookup returns CDR1 MNHEY and CDR2 SMNVEV (reference sequence).

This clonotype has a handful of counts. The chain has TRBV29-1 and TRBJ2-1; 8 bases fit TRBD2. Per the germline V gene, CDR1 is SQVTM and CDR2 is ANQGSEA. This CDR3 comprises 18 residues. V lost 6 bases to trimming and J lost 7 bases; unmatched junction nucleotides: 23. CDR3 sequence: CSVATGLTGGRLLNEQFF. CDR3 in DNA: TGCAGCGTCGCCACGGGACTAACGGGAGGGCGCTTGTTGAATGAGCAGTTCTTC.

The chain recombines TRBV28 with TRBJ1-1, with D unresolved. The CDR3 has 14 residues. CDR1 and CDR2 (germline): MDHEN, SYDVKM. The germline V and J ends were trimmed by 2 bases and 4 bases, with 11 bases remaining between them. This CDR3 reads CASSLRAGRTEAFF. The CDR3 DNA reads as TGTGCCAGCAGTTTAAGGGCAGGCCGCACTGAAGCTTTCTTT.

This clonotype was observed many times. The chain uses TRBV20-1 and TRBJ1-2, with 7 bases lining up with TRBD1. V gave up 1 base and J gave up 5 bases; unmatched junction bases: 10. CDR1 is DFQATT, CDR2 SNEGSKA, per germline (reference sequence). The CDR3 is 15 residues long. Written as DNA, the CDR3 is TGCAGTGCTAGAGCAACAGGGGAGCAAATGTATGGCTACACCTTC. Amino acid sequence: CSARATGEQMYGYTF.

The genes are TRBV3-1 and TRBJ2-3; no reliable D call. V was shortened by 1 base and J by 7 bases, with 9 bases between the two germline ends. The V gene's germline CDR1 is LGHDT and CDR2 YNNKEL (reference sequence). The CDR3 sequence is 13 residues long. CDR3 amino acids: CASSQGVWYTQYF. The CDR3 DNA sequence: TGTGCCAGCAGCCAAGGTGTGTGGTATACGCAGTATTTT.

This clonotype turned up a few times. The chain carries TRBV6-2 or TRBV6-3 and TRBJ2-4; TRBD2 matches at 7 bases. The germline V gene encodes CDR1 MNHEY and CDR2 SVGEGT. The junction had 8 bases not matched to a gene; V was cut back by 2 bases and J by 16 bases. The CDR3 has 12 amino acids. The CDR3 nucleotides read TGTGCCAGCAGTTACGGCGCGGGAGATTTATACTTC. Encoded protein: CASSYGAGDLYF.

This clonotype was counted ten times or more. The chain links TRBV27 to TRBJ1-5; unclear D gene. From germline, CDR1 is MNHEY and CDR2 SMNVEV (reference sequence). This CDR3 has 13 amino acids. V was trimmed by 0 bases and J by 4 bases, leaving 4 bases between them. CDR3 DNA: TGTGCCAGCAGTTTATCTAAAAATCAGCCCCAGCATTTT. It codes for CASSLSKNQPQHF.

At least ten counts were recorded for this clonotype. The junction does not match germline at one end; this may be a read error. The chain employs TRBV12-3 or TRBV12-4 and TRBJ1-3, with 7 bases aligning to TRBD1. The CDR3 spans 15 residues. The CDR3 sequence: CASSIAGGRGNTIYF. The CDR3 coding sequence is TGTGCCAGCAGTATAGCAGGGGGAAGGGGAAACACCATATATTTT.

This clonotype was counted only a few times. As DNA, the CDR3 is TGTGCCAGCAGCCCCCGGACTAGCGGGAGGGAAGATACGCAGTATTTT. Protein product: CASSPRTSGREDTQYF. The rearrangement uses TRBV11-3 and TRBJ2-3; 15 bases agree with TRBD2. Germline V lookup: CDR1 SGHNT, CDR2 YENEEA. This CDR3 has 16 amino acids. The trim removed 5 bases at V and 5 bases at J, leaving 5 bases unmatched.

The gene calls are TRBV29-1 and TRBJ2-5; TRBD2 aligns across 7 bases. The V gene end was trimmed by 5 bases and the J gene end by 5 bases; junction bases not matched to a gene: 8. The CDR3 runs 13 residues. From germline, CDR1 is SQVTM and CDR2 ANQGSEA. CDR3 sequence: CSVSPKLAETQYF. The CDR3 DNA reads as TGCAGCGTTAGCCCGAAACTAGCGGAGACCCAGTACTTC.

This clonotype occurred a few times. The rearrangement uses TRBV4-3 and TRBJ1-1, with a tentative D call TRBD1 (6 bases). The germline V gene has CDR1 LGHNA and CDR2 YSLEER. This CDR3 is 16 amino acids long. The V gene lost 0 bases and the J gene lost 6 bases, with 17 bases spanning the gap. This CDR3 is CASSQDLRGATSEAFF. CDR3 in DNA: TGCGCCAGCAGCCAAGATCTGCGGGGGGCGACCTCTGAAGCTTTCTTT.

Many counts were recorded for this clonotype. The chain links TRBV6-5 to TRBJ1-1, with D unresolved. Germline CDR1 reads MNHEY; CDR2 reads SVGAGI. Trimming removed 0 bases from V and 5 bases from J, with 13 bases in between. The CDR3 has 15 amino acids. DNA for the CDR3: TGTGCCAGCAGTTACTCCCCCCATTCGAAGACTGAAGCTTTCTTT. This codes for CASSYSPHSKTEAFF.

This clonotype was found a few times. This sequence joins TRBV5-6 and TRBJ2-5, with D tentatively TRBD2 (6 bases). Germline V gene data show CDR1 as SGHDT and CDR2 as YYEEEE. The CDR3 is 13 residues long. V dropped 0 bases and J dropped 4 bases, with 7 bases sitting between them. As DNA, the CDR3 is TGTGCCAGCAGCTTGGTACTAGCAGAGACCCAGTACTTC. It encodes CASSLVLAETQYF.

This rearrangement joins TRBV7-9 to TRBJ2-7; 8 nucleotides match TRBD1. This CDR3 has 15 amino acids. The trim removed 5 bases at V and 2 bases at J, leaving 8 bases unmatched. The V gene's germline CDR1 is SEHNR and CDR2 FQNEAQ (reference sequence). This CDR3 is CASSPGQGGPYEQYV. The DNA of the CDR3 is TGTGCCAGCAGCCCCGGACAGGGTGGACCCTACGAGCAGTACGTC.

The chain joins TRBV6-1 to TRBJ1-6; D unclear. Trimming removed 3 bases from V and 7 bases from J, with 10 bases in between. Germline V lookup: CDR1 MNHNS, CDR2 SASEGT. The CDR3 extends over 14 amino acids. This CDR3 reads CASSDHFGNSPLHF. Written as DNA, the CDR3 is TGTGCCAGCAGTGATCACTTCGGCAATTCACCCCTCCACTTT.

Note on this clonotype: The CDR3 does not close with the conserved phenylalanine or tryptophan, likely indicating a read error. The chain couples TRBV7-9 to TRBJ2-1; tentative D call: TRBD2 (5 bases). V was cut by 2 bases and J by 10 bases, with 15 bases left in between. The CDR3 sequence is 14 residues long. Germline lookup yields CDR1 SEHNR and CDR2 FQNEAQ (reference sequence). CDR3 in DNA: TGTGCCAGCAGCTTATTGGGCGGGTCCGGAGAGCAGTTCTCC. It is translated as CASSLLGGSGEQFS.

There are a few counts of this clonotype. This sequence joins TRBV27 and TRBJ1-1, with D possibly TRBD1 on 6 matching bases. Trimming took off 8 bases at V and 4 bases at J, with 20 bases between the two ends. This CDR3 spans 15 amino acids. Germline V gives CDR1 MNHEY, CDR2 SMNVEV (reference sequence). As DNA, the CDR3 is TGTGCCAGCCTCGCGGGGGGGCAGGCTGGCACTGAAGCTTTCTTT. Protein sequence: CASLAGGQAGTEAFF.

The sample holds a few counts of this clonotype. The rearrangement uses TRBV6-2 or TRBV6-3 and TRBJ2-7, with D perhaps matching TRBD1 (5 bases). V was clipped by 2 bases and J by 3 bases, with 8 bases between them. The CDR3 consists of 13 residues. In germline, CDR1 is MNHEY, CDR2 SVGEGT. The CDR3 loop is CASSYRQRYEQYF. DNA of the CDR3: TGTGCCAGCAGTTACAGACAGCGCTACGAGCAGTACTTC.

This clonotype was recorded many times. CDR3 DNA: TGCAGCGTCGCCGGGACAGGGAGGCCTGGCTACACCTTC. This codes for CSVAGTGRPGYTF. The rearrangement uses TRBV29-1 and TRBJ1-2; TRBD1 aligns across 9 bases. Germline CDR1 and CDR2: SQVTM and ANQGSEA. After removal of 6 bases from V and 7 bases from J, the junction contained 9 bases not matched to a gene. The CDR3 is 13 residues long.

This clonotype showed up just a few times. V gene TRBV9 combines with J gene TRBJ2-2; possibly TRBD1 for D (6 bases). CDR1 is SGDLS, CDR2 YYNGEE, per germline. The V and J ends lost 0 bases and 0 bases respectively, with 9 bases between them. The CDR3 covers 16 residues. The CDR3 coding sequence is TGTGCCAGCAGCGTAGCCAGGACAGCGAACACCGGGGAGCTGTTTTTT. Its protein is CASSVARTANTGELFF.

The CDR3 is CASSNRPVDYEQYF. The CDR3 nucleotides read TGTGCCAGCAGCAACAGGCCAGTGGACTACGAGCAGTACTTC. V gene TRBV6-2 or TRBV6-3 combines with J gene TRBJ2-7, with D possibly matching TRBD1 (5 bases). V gave up 6 bases and J gave up 3 bases, with 15 bases separating them. Germline V gene sequence: CDR1 MNHEY, CDR2 SVGEGT. The CDR3 has 14 residues.

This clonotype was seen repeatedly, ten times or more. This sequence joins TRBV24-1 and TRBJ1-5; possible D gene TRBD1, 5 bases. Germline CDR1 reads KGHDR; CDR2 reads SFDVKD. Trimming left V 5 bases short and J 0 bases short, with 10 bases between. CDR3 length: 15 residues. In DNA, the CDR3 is TGTGCCACCAGTGCGCCGGGGCTTAGCAATCAGCCCCAGCATTTT. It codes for CATSAPGLSNQPQHF.

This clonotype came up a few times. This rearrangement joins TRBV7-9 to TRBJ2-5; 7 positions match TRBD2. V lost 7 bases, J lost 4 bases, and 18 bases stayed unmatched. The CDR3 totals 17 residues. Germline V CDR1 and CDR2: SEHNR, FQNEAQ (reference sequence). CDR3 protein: CASTLAGGRGVGETQYF. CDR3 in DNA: TGTGCCAGCACCCTCGCGGGCGGGAGAGGAGTTGGAGAGACCCAGTACTTC.

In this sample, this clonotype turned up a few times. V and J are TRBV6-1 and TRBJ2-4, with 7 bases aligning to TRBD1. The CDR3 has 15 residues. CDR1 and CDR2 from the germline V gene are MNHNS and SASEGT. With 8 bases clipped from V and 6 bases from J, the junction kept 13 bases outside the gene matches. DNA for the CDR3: TGTGCCAGCGGGAAAAATTCCGGGACAGCAAACATTCAGTACTTC. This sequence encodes CASGKNSGTANIQYF.